This TCR beta chain was observed in a study of T and B cells in COVID-19 patients. As for the study in general: Active-infection patients were older, median 67 years, than recovered patients, median approximately 35 years. Findings and caveats of the study: At recovery TRB diversity and richness exceeded healthy donors, after highly clonal active COVID-19 repertoires.

The germline CDR1 and CDR2 sequences are MNHEY and SVGAGI. The CDR3 has 16 amino acids. The trim removed 7 bases at V and 0 bases at J, leaving 8 bases unmatched. As for this clonotype: Its antigen is not identified.

TRB rearrangements were amplified by multiplex PCR with BIOMED2 TRB-A/B primers. TCRdb called the multiplex PCR reads again in MiXCR, with one record for every CDR3 protein. The table records 20,000 or so distinct CDR3 sequences, 36% of them present only once. Each TRB amplification used roughly 250-550 ng of genomic DNA from blood. The receptor was isolated from a human donor with active COVID-19. V and J are TRBV6-5 and TRBJ2-1; 8 positions agree with TRBD1. Material for sequencing was blood. The CDR3 sequence is CASTRQGTSSYNEQFF. In DNA, the CDR3 is TGTGCCAGCACCCGACAGGGGACCAGCTCCTACAATGAGCAGTTCTTC.